What follows are 8 T cell receptor beta chains derived from one specimen sequenced in a study of spatial heterogeneity in lung cancer. TCRdb independently ran MiXCR on the 5' RACE reads; one entry per CDR3 protein. The profile shows 18,000 or so distinct CDR3 sequences, around 6.5% of them singletons. Overall study results and limits: Tumor mutation counts were tracked by expanded intratumoral alpha and beta TCR counts.

These TCRs' antigens remain unknown. Time point meaning: sample taken at primary tumor resection. The sequencing here drew on lung tumor tissue, taken at surgery. Source of these receptors: a female donor with early-stage non-small cell lung cancer.

In this sample, this clonotype turned up many times. The chain combines TRBV19 with TRBJ2-1; 12 nucleotides align to TRBD2. This CDR3 has 16 residues. CDR1 is LNHDA, CDR2 SQIVND, per germline (reference sequence). V was clipped by 6 bases and J by 4 bases; unmatched bases: 7. The CDR3, as DNA: TGTGCCAGTAGGAATCTAGCGGGAGGGGCTTACAATGAGCAGTTCTTC. Translated: CASRNLAGGAYNEQFF.

There are a few counts of this clonotype. This chain links TRBV28 with TRBJ1-6, with D hard to call. The germline gives CDR1 MDHEN, CDR2 SYDVKM. V shed 3 bases and J shed 6 bases, with 0 bases lying between them. The CDR3 consists of 11 residues. The CDR3 protein is CASSFNSPLHF. CDR3 nucleotides: TGTGCCAGCAGTTTTAATTCACCCCTCCACTTT.

The sample holds a few counts of this clonotype. The chain recombines TRBV9 with TRBJ1-2; D remains unclear. CDR1 is SGDLS, CDR2 YYNGEE, per germline. With 1 base removed from V and 2 bases from J, the gap between germline ends came to 9 bases. The CDR3 spans 14 residues. In DNA, the CDR3 is TGTGCCAGCAGCGTATCGTCCAGAAACTATGGCTACACCTTC. Protein sequence: CASSVSSRNYGYTF.

There are many counts of this clonotype. This chain connects TRBV18 to TRBJ2-7; 9 nucleotides agree with TRBD1. The CDR3 has 15 amino acids. CDR1 KGHSH and CDR2 LQKENI come from the germline V gene. V dropped 6 bases and J dropped 4; count of bases not matched to a gene: 10. The CDR3 sequence is CASSHRQGGRYEQYF. DNA of the CDR3: TGTGCCAGCTCCCATAGACAGGGGGGGAGGTACGAGCAGTACTTC. The full variable domain, with the rest looked up from reference TRBV18 and TRBJ2-7, is NAGVMQNPRHLVRRRGQEARLRCSPMKGHSHVYWYRQLPEEGLKFMVYLQKENIIDESGMPKERFSAEFPKEGPSILRIQQVVRGDSAAYFCASSHRQGGRYEQYFGPGTRLTVT.

This clonotype was seen a handful of times. The chain uses TRBV12-3 or TRBV12-4 and TRBJ1-4, with D unresolved. This CDR3 is 14 amino acids long. Trimming left V 3 bases short and J 8 bases short, with 13 bases between. The CDR3 protein is CASSLLHRGEKLFF. The CDR3 nucleotides are TGTGCCAGCAGTTTGTTACATAGAGGCGAAAAACTGTTTTTT.

This clonotype came up many times. The chain has TRBV7-2 and TRBJ2-3, with a weak D call TRBD2 (6 bases). The germline V gene encodes CDR1 SGHTA and CDR2 FQGNSA. The CDR3 length is 15 residues. V lost 5 bases, J lost 2 bases, and 14 bases lay in between. The CDR3 DNA is TGTGCCAGCAGCCTCTCCGGACTATTCACAGATACGCAGTATTTT. Translated: CASSLSGLFTDTQYF.

There are many counts of this clonotype. The rearrangement links TRBV28 to TRBJ1-2; TRBD1 matches at 9 bases. The CDR3 totals 14 residues. J gave up 5 bases and V 6 bases, and 7 bases lay outside the gene matches. Looked up from germline, CDR1 is MDHEN and CDR2 is SYDVKM. CDR3 sequence: CASRGPGQGYGYTF. CDR3 coding DNA: TGTGCCAGCAGAGGTCCGGGACAGGGATATGGCTACACCTTC.

This clonotype showed up many times. The V and J genes are TRBV5-5 and TRBJ1-2, with D possibly matching TRBD1 (5 bases). The V end was cut by 1 base, the J end by 8 bases, with 15 bases between. The CDR3 length is 14 residues. CDR1 and CDR2 from the germline V gene are SGHKS and YYEKEE (reference sequence). Here the CDR3 reads CASSLTGILVGYTF. Written as DNA, the CDR3 is TGTGCCAGCAGCTTGACAGGCATTCTGGTCGGCTACACCTTC.